The next 32 T cell receptor beta chains were all read from a single sample in a study of blood T cell repertoires in COVID-19. TCRdb's table, derived via immunoSEQ multiplex PCR, lists solely in-frame clones and lacks some. The sample consists of roughly 250,000 clones, roughly 88% of them appearing once. Specimen: PBMCs or T cells enriched from blood (not recorded which). These receptors all stem from a woman aged 40 to 50 with acute COVID-19.

The chain is built from TRBV6-2 or TRBV6-3 and TRBJ1-1; unclear D gene. V lost 2 bases to trimming and J lost 5 bases, with 12 bases between them. CDR1 is MNHEY and CDR2 is SVGEGT in the germline V gene. This CDR3 comprises 14 residues. CDR3 nucleotides: TGTGCCAGCAGTTACCCCTATTTTATAACTGAAGCTTTCTTT. Its translation is CASSYPYFITEAFF.

The chain carries TRBV5-1 and TRBJ1-5, with 10 bases lining up with TRBD1. This CDR3 has 14 amino acids. Germline V gives CDR1 SGHRS, CDR2 YFSETQ. With V trimmed by 4 bases and J by 7 bases, 5 bases remained unmatched. CDR3 residues: CASSPGTGEQPQHF. The CDR3, as DNA: TGCGCCAGCAGCCCCGGGACAGGGGAGCAGCCCCAGCATTTT.

The rearrangement joins TRBV7-9 to TRBJ2-1; 7 bases are shared with TRBD2. The length of the CDR3 is 15 residues. Trimming took 6 bases from V and 1 from J; bases not matched to a gene: 6. The V gene's germline CDR1 is SEHNR and CDR2 FQNEAQ (reference sequence). The CDR3 DNA is TGTGCCAGCAGTATAGGACTAGGTTCCTACAATGAGCAGTTCTTC. Its translation is CASSIGLGSYNEQFF.

The rearrangement joins TRBV3-1 (or the pseudogene TRBV3-2) to TRBJ2-7; D is possibly TRBD2 (5 bases). CDR1 is LGHDT, CDR2 YNNKEL, per germline (reference sequence). Trimming took off 0 bases at V and 5 bases at J, with 11 bases between the two ends. The CDR3 extends over 14 amino acids. Here the CDR3 reads CASSQDSGSHEQYF. CDR3 DNA sequence: TGTGCCAGCAGCCAAGATTCGGGGTCCCACGAGCAGTACTTC.

This clone was picked up a small number of times. The chain has TRBV5-1 and TRBJ1-3, with D maybe TRBD1 (6 bases). V lost 1 base to trimming and J lost 0 bases, with 17 bases between them. CDR1 is SGHRS, CDR2 YFSETQ, per germline. This CDR3 comprises 18 residues. The CDR3 region is CASSLSVAGAHSGNTIYF. CDR3 sequence (DNA): TGCGCCAGCAGCTTGAGTGTGGCAGGGGCTCACTCTGGAAACACCATATATTTT.

This chain links TRBV2 with TRBJ1-6, with D tentatively TRBD1 (6 bases). The CDR3 is 13 amino acids. Deletions cut 6 bases from V and 14 bases from J, with 17 bases between. The germline gives CDR1 SNHLY, CDR2 FYNNEI. CDR3 nucleotides: TGTGCCAGCAGGGGGGGGGCGGTTGGAACCCTCCACTTT. Translated: CASRGGAVGTLHF.

The chain joins TRBV9 to TRBJ2-6, with no clear D. CDR3 size: 15 residues. CDR1 is SGDLS and CDR2 is YYNGEE in the germline V gene. V dropped 2 bases and J dropped 0 bases, with 6 bases sitting between them. The CDR3 reads CASSVDTSGANVLTF. The CDR3 bases are TGTGCCAGCAGCGTCGACACCTCTGGGGCCAACGTCCTGACTTTC.

The chain has TRBV29-1 and TRBJ1-1, with D possibly being TRBD1 (5 bases). Germline loops: CDR1 SQVTM, CDR2 ANQGSEA. The ends were cut back, 6 bases at V and 6 bases at J, with 8 bases in the middle. This CDR3 region has 10 residues. CDR3 DNA: TGCAGCGTAGCAGGGTCTGAAGCTTTCTTT. Translated: CSVAGSEAFF. Full variable domain (missing parts from reference TRBV29-1 and TRBJ1-1): SAVISQKPSRDICQRGTSLTIQCQVDSQVTMMFWYRQQPGQSLTLIATANQGSEATYESGFVIDKFPISRPNLTFSTLTVSNMSPEDSSIYLCSVAGSEAFFGQGTRLTVV.

The chain is built from TRBV9 and TRBJ2-1; possible D gene TRBD2, 6 bases. Germline assignment: CDR1 SGDLS and CDR2 YYNGEE. This CDR3 has 17 amino acids. Trimming shortened V by 1 base and J by 0 bases, and 14 bases separated the two germline ends. Here the CDR3 DNA reads TGTGCCAGCAGCGTATCCTTGCTGGGGGGCTCCTACAATGAGCAGTTCTTC. This encodes CASSVSLLGGSYNEQFF. Based on the CDR3 plus reference TRBV9 and TRBJ2-1, the full variable domain is DSGVTQTPKHLITATGQRVTLRCSPRSGDLSVYWYQQSLDQGLQFLIQYYNGEERAKGNILERFSAQQFPDLHSELNLSSLELGDSALYFCASSVSLLGGSYNEQFFGPGTRLTVL.

A single count supports this clone. The chain recombines TRBV24-1 with TRBJ2-1; possible D gene TRBD2, 6 bases. Germline assignment: CDR1 KGHDR and CDR2 SFDVKD. CDR3 length equals 16 residues. Trimming pared 3 bases from V and 4 bases from J, leaving 15 bases between. The CDR3 sequence is CATSDARGGPYNEQFF. CDR3 in DNA: TGTGCCACCAGTGATGCCCGGGGAGGTCCGTACAATGAGCAGTTCTTC.

The chain links TRBV2 to TRBJ1-1, with 8 bases identical to TRBD1. There are 12 residues in the CDR3. The germline V gene has CDR1 SNHLY and CDR2 FYNNEI. V dropped 6 bases and J dropped 6; count of bases not matched to a gene: 3. The CDR3 region is CASRSGGPEAFF. In DNA form, the CDR3 reads TGTGCCAGCAGATCAGGGGGCCCTGAAGCTTTCTTT.

The V gene is TRBV6-5, the J gene TRBJ2-7, with D tentatively TRBD2 (6 bases). Germline CDR1 is MNHEY and CDR2 is SVGAGI. The V and J ends lost 5 bases and 4 bases respectively, with 12 bases between them. The CDR3 runs to 13 residues. CDR3 amino acids: CASSPGGPYEQYF. CDR3 sequence (DNA): TGTGCCAGCAGTCCCGGAGGGCCTTACGAGCAGTACTTC.

The J gene is TRBJ2-2, the V gene TRBV4-2; the match to TRBD1 covers 7 bases. Germline CDR1 LGHNA, CDR2 YNFKEQ. The CDR3 runs 17 residues. V was pared by 2 bases and J by 6 bases, with 12 bases of the junction left unmatched. This CDR3 is CASSQHYRGKIAGELFF. For the CDR3, the DNA is TGTGCCAGCAGCCAACACTACAGGGGAAAAATAGCCGGGGAGCTGTTTTTT.

In its sample, this clone was seen once. The rearrangement uses TRBV5-1 and TRBJ1-1; 11 nucleotides align to TRBD1. The CDR3 covers 17 residues. Germline CDR1 reads SGHRS; CDR2 reads YFSETQ. With 1 base clipped from V and 3 bases from J, the junction kept 8 bases outside the gene matches. The chain's CDR3 is CASSLTGTGGLDTEAFF. CDR3 sequence (DNA): TGCGCCAGCAGCTTGACCGGGACAGGGGGATTAGACACTGAAGCTTTCTTT.

This clone was seen once. The J gene is TRBJ2-1, the V gene TRBV20-1; perhaps TRBD2 as D (5 bases). The germline CDR1 and CDR2 sequences are DFQATT and SNEGSKA (reference sequence). The CDR3 spans 14 residues. V was pared by 3 bases and J by 5 bases, with 14 bases between. The CDR3 nucleotides are TGCAGTGCTAGTCGTGGGAGTCGCAACAATGAGCAGTTCTTC. Amino acids: CSASRGSRNNEQFF.

This chain joins TRBV30 and TRBJ2-7; maybe TRBD2 (5 bases). The CDR3 spans 12 residues. Trimming pared 7 bases from V and 6 bases from J, leaving 16 bases between. Germline loops: CDR1 GTSNPN, CDR2 SVGIG (reference sequence). The CDR3 nucleotides are TGTGCCTTTGGACTGACTCCTGGCGAGCAGTACTTC. Protein sequence: CAFGLTPGEQYF.

The genes are TRBV6-2 or TRBV6-3 and TRBJ1-4; 8 bases align to TRBD1. Germline CDR1 is MNHEY and CDR2 is SVGEGT. After removal of 4 bases from V and 7 bases from J, the junction contained 14 bases not matched to a gene. The length of the CDR3 is 17 residues. For the CDR3, the DNA is TGTGCCAGCAGTTTGCGGGGACGGACAGGGTACGGTGAAAAACTGTTTTTT. It codes for CASSLRGRTGYGEKLFF.

This clone occurred once. The chain combines TRBV6-2 or TRBV6-3 with TRBJ2-5; D ambiguous. V shed 2 bases and J shed 4 bases, with 11 bases lying between them. The CDR3 sequence is 14 residues long. Germline V lookup: CDR1 MNHEY, CDR2 SVGEGT. In DNA, the CDR3 is TGTGCCAGCAGTTACACGTACTCCTCAGAGACCCAGTACTTC. Translating it yields CASSYTYSSETQYF.

This chain uses TRBV4-2 with TRBJ1-4; a possible D gene is TRBD1 (5 bases). Between the trimmed V and J ends, which lost 4 bases and 4 bases, there was a span of 7 bases. Germline CDR1 is LGHNA and CDR2 is YNFKEQ. CDR3 length: 13 residues. The CDR3 is CASSRDFNEKLFF. As DNA, the CDR3 is TGTGCCAGCAGCCGGGACTTTAATGAAAAACTGTTTTTT.

This rearrangement joins TRBV18 to TRBJ2-5; 9 positions match TRBD1. V dropped 0 bases and J dropped 9; count of bases not matched to a gene: 5. This CDR3 contains 14 residues. The V gene's germline CDR1 is KGHSH and CDR2 LQKENI. CDR3 amino acids: CASSPPRTGVAQYF. CDR3 in DNA: TGTGCCAGCTCACCACCTCGGACAGGGGTAGCCCAGTACTTC.

This chain links TRBV28 with TRBJ1-1, with unresolved D. The CDR3 runs 11 residues. The V gene's germline CDR1 is MDHEN and CDR2 SYDVKM. The V end lost 6 bases, the J end lost 11 bases, and 13 bases lay between the germline ends. CDR3 nucleotides: TGTGCCAGCAGCGCCGGGTCGGTGGCTTTCTTT. It codes for CASSAGSVAFF.

This sequence joins TRBV7-9 and TRBJ2-1; D may be TRBD1 (6 bases). The CDR3 consists of 16 residues. CDR1 and CDR2 from the germline V gene are SEHNR and FQNEAQ (reference sequence). V was trimmed by 5 bases and J by 0 bases, leaving 14 bases between them. CDR3 DNA: TGTGCCAGCAGCGGTAGGGGGTTGAGCTCCTACAATGAGCAGTTCTTC. It is translated as CASSGRGLSSYNEQFF.

The chain links TRBV19 to TRBJ1-4; D not resolved. V lost 1 base, J lost 4 bases, and 7 bases lay in between. The CDR3 runs 14 residues. Germline V gives CDR1 LNHDA, CDR2 SQIVND (reference sequence). In DNA form, the CDR3 reads TGTGCCAGTAGTATAGTTGGAGATAATGAAAAACTGTTTTTT. As protein: CASSIVGDNEKLFF.

The chain has TRBV7-2 and TRBJ1-2; no clear D gene. The CDR3 consists of 12 residues. Trimming removed 4 bases from V and 3 bases from J, with 6 bases in between. The germline V gene encodes CDR1 SGHTA and CDR2 FQGNSA. The CDR3 DNA is TGTGCCAGCAGCTCGGGGTACTATGGCTACACCTTC. Translating it yields CASSSGYYGYTF. The variable domain in full, completed from reference TRBV7-2 and TRBJ1-2, reads GAGVSQSPSNKVTEKGKDVELRCDPISGHTALYWYRQSLGQGLEFLIYFQGNSAPDKSGLPSDRFSAERTGGSVSTLTIQRTQQEDSAVYLCASSSGYYGYTFGSGTRLTVV.

V usage is TRBV2 and J usage is TRBJ2-3, with 8 bases identical to TRBD2. The CDR3 extends over 13 amino acids. Germline V lookup: CDR1 SNHLY, CDR2 FYNNEI. V lost 10 bases, J lost 4 bases, and 7 bases stayed unmatched. The CDR3 DNA reads as TGTGCCACCGGGGGGGCCAAGGCAGATACGCAGTATTTT. Residues: CATGGAKADTQYF.

This chain connects TRBV7-2 to TRBJ2-2; D is possibly TRBD1 (6 bases). CDR1 is SGHTA, CDR2 FQGNSA, per germline. This CDR3 has 15 amino acids. Trimming shortened V by 4 bases and J by 2 bases, and 11 bases separated the two germline ends. CDR3 DNA: TGTGCCAGCAGCTACCAGGGGCCCAACACCGGGGAGCTGTTTTTT. Translated: CASSYQGPNTGELFF. The variable domain in full, with the rest retrieved from reference TRBV7-2 and TRBJ2-2, is GAGVSQSPSNKVTEKGKDVELRCDPISGHTALYWYRQSLGQGLEFLIYFQGNSAPDKSGLPSDRFSAERTGGSVSTLTIQRTQQEDSAVYLCASSYQGPNTGELFFGEGSRLTVL.

The chain couples TRBV7-2 to TRBJ2-3, with D tentatively TRBD2 (7 bases). Looked up from germline, CDR1 is SGHTA and CDR2 is FQGNSA. CDR3 length equals 15 residues. V lost 1 base and J 6 bases, leaving 14 bases between the germline ends. DNA of the CDR3: TGTGCCAGCAGCTTAGGAACGGGGGGCTGGGATACGCAGTATTTT. The encoded protein is CASSLGTGGWDTQYF.

V gene TRBV24-1 combines with J gene TRBJ2-1, with TRBD1 identical over 8 bases. V shed 5 bases, J shed 4 bases, and the junction held 3 bases outside the gene matches. The CDR3 is 14 amino acids. In germline, CDR1 is KGHDR, CDR2 SFDVKD. Written as DNA, the CDR3 is TGTGCCACCAGTGGACAGGGGACTTACAATGAGCAGTTCTTC. Its protein product is CATSGQGTYNEQFF.

The genes are TRBV5-1 and TRBJ2-7; 8 bases line up with TRBD1. V lost 3 bases to trimming and J lost 7 bases; unmatched junction nucleotides: 18. The CDR3 covers 17 residues. Germline V lookup: CDR1 SGHRS, CDR2 YFSETQ. The CDR3 loop reads CASSWAQGQGITREQYF. CDR3 coding DNA: TGCGCCAGCAGCTGGGCACAAGGACAGGGTATAACTAGGGAGCAGTACTTC.

The chain links TRBV5-1 to TRBJ1-1, with 9 nucleotides matching TRBD1. This CDR3 comprises 15 residues. Germline V gives CDR1 SGHRS, CDR2 YFSETQ. V lost 0 bases, J lost 6 bases, and 6 bases stayed unmatched. CDR3 loop: CASSLATGGNSEAFF. CDR3 bases: TGCGCCAGCAGCTTGGCCACAGGGGGCAATTCTGAAGCTTTCTTT.

The chain employs TRBV9 and TRBJ1-6; TRBD1 might be the D (5 bases). The CDR3 has 14 residues. V lost 4 bases, J lost 6 bases, and 11 bases lay in between. In germline, CDR1 is SGDLS, CDR2 YYNGEE. The CDR3 region is CASSHTGPNSPLHF. CDR3 DNA: TGTGCCAGCAGCCATACAGGCCCTAATTCACCCCTCCACTTT.

The chain uses TRBV9 and TRBJ2-1; a possible D gene is TRBD2 (6 bases). This CDR3 comprises 13 residues. Germline CDR1 and CDR2: SGDLS and YYNGEE. The V end lost 1 base, the J end lost 9 bases, and 11 bases lay between the germline ends. The CDR3 sequence: CASSVWSGGEQFF. CDR3 coding DNA: TGTGCCAGCAGCGTATGGTCCGGGGGTGAGCAGTTCTTC.